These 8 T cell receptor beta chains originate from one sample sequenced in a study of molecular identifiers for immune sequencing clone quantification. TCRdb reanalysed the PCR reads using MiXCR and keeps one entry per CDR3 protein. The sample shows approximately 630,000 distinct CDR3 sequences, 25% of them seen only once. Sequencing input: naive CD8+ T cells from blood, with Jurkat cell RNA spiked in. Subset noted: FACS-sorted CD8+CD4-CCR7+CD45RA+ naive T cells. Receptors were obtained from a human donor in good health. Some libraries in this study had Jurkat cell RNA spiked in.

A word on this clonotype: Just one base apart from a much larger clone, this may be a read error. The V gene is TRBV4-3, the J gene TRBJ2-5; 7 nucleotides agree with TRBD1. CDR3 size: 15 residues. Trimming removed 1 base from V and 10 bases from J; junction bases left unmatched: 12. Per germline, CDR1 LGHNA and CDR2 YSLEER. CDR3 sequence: CASSQAYGFQGDQYF. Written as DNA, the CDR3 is TGCGCCAGCAGCCAAGCCTACGGCTTCCAGGGGGACCAGTACTTC.

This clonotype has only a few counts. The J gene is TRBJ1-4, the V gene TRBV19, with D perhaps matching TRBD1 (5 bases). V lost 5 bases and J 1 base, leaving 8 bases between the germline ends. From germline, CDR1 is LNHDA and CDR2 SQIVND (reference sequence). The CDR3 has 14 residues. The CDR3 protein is CASSGTETNEKLFF. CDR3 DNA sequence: TGTGCCAGTAGTGGGACGGAAACTAATGAAAAACTGTTTTTT.

The CDR3 nucleotides read TGTGCCAGCAGTGCCTCCGGACAGGGGGCGGAGGGCTACACCTTC. This encodes CASSASGQGAEGYTF. The rearrangement uses TRBV6-2 or TRBV6-3 and TRBJ1-2; 11 nucleotides align to TRBD1. The CDR3 extends over 15 amino acids. The trim removed 5 bases at V and 8 bases at J, leaving 10 bases unmatched. The V gene's germline CDR1 is MNHEY and CDR2 SVGEGT.

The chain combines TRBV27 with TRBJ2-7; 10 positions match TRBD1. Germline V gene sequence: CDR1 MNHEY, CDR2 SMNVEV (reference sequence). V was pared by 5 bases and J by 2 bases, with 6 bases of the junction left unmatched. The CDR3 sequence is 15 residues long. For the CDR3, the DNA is TGTGCCAGCAGTCGCTTCGACAGGGGGCCCTACGAGCAGTACTTC. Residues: CASSRFDRGPYEQYF.

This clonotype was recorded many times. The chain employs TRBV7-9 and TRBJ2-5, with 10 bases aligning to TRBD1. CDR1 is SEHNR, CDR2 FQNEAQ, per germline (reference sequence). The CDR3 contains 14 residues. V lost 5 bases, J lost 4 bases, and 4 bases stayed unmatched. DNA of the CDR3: TGTGCCAGCAGCATCGGGACAGGGGTAGAGACCCAGTACTTC. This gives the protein CASSIGTGVETQYF.

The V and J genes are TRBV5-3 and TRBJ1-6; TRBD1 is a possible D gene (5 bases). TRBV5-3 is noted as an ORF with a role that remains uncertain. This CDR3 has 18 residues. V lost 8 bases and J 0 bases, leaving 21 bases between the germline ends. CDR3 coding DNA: TGTGCCAGCAGCGAATACGGGACCGCGACCTCCTATAATTCACCCCTCCACTTT. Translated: CASSEYGTATSYNSPLHF.

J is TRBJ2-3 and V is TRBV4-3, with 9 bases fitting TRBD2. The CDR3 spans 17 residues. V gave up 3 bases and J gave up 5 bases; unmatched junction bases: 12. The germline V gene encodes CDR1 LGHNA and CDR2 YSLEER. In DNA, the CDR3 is TGCGCCAGCAGCCAGATATTACCAGCGGGAGGTGAAGATACGCAGTATTTT. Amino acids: CASSQILPAGGEDTQYF.

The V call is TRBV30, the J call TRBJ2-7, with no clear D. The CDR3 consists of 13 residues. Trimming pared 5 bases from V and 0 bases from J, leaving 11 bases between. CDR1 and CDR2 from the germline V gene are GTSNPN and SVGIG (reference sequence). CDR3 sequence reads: CAWGRLGSYEQYF. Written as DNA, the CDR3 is TGTGCCTGGGGTAGGCTCGGCTCCTACGAGCAGTACTTC.